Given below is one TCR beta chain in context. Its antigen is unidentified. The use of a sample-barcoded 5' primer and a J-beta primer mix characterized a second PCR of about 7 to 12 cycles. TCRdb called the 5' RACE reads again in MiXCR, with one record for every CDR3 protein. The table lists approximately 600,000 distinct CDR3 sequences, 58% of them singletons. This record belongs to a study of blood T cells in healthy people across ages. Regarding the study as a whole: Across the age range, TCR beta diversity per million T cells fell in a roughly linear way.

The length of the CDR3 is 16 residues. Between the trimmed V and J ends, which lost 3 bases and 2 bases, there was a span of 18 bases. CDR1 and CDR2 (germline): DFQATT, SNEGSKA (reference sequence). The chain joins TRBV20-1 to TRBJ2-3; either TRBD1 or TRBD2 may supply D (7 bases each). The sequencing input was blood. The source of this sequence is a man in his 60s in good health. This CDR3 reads CSARGVAGGDTDTQYF. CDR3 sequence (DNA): TGCAGTGCTAGGGGCGTCGCAGGGGGGGACACAGATACGCAGTATTTT.